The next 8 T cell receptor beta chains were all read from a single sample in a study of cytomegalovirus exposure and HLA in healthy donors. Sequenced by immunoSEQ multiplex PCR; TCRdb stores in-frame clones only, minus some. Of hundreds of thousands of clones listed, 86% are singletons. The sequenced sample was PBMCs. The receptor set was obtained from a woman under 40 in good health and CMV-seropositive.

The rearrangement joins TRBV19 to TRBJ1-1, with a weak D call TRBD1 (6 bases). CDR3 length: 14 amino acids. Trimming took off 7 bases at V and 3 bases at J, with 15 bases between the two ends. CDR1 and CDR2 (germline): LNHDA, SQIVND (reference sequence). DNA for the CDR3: TGTGCCAGTACTCAGACAGGAGCTTACACTGAAGCTTTCTTT. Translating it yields CASTQTGAYTEAFF.

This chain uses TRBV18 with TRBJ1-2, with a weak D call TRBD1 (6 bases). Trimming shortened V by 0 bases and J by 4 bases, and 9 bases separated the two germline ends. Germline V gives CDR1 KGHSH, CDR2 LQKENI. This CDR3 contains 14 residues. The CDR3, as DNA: TGTGCCAGCTCACCACCGGACAGAATCTATGGCTACACCTTC. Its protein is CASSPPDRIYGYTF.

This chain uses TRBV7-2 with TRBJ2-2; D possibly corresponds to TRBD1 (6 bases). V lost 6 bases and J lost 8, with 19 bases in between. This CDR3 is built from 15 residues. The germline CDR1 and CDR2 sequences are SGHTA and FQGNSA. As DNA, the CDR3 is TGTGCCAGCAGTTTCCGGGACACCCTAAAGGGGGAGCTGTTTTTT. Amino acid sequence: CASSFRDTLKGELFF.

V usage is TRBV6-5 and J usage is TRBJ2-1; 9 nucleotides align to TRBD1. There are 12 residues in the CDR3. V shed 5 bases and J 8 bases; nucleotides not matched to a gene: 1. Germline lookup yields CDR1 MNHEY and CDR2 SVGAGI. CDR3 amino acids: CASSRTGDEQFF. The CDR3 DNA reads TGTGCCAGCAGTCGGACAGGGGATGAGCAGTTCTTC.

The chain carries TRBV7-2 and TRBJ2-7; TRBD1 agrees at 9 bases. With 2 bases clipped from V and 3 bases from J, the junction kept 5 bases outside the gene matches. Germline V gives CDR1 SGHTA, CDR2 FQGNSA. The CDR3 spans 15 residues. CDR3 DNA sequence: TGTGCCAGCAGCTTAACAGGGGGCCACATCTACGAGCAGTACTTC. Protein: CASSLTGGHIYEQYF.

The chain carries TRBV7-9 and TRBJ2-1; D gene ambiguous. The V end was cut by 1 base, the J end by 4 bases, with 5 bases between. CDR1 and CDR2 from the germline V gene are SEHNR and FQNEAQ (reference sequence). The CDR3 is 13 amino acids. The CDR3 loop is CASSLGTYNEQFF. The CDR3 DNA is TGTGCCAGCAGCTTAGGCACATACAATGAGCAGTTCTTC.

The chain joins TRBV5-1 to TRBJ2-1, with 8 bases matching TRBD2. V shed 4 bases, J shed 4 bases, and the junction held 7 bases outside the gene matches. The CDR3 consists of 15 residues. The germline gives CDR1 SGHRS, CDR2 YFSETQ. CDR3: CASSGTGGRYNEQFF. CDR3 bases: TGCGCCAGCAGCGGTACAGGCGGGAGGTACAATGAGCAGTTCTTC.

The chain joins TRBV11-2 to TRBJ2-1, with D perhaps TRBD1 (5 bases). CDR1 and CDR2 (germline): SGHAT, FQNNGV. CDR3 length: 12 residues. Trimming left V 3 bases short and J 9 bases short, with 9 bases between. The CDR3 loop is CASSFQGVEQFF. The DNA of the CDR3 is TGTGCCAGCAGCTTCCAGGGCGTTGAGCAGTTCTTC.